The 20 T cell receptor beta chains given below trace back to one sample, sequenced in a study of blood T cell repertoires in COVID-19. Generated by immunoSEQ multiplex PCR, the TCRdb table keeps only in-frame clones and is missing some. Among roughly 250,000 clones listed, approximately 86% were seen once. The sample taken for sequencing was PBMCs or T cells enriched from blood (not recorded which). These receptors all come from a woman in her forties or fifties who had recovered from COVID-19.

The rearrangement joins TRBV28 to TRBJ1-4; D call uncertain. V lost 3 bases and J 0 bases, leaving 14 bases between the germline ends. The CDR3 loop spans 17 amino acids. CDR1 and CDR2 (germline): MDHEN, SYDVKM. In DNA, the CDR3 is TGTGCCAGCAGTTTCCGGTACAGATTGGCAACTAATGAAAAACTGTTTTTT. Amino acids: CASSFRYRLATNEKLFF.

The CDR3 spells CASSKGTGAYEQYF. The CDR3 bases are TGCGCCAGCAGCAAGGGGACAGGGGCCTACGAGCAGTACTTC. The J gene is TRBJ2-7, the V gene TRBV5-1, with 10 bases fitting TRBD1. Germline lookup yields CDR1 SGHRS and CDR2 YFSETQ. The CDR3 totals 14 residues. Trimming removed 4 bases from V and 2 bases from J; junction bases left unmatched: 3.

The J gene is TRBJ2-1, the V gene TRBV7-3, with TRBD2 identical over 7 bases. The CDR3 covers 16 residues. CDR1 SGHTA and CDR2 FQGTGA come from the germline V gene. J lost 9 bases, V lost 5 bases, and 16 bases had no gene match. The CDR3 DNA reads TGTGCCAGCAGCCAAATCTGGACTAGACAGCCGGGTGAGCAGTTCTTC. Its protein is CASSQIWTRQPGEQFF.

V gene TRBV5-1 combines with J gene TRBJ2-3; 7 bases agree with TRBD1. V gave up 7 bases and J gave up 2 bases; unmatched junction bases: 4. The germline gives CDR1 SGHRS, CDR2 YFSETQ. The CDR3 runs 13 residues. CDR3 sequence (DNA): TGCGCCAGCTCGGGACAGACCACAGATACGCAGTATTTT. Its translation is CASSGQTTDTQYF.

The chain links TRBV9 to TRBJ2-5; TRBD1 matches 9 bases. This CDR3 region has 15 residues. Looked up from germline, CDR1 is SGDLS and CDR2 is YYNGEE. The trim removed 2 bases at V and 4 bases at J, leaving 6 bases unmatched. The CDR3 reads CASSVRTGGGETQYF. CDR3 nucleotide sequence: TGTGCCAGCAGCGTTAGAACAGGGGGCGGAGAGACCCAGTACTTC.

The chain links TRBV27 to TRBJ2-7; maybe TRBD2 (5 bases). Deletions cut 6 bases from V and 2 bases from J, with 14 bases between. Germline values: CDR1 MNHEY, CDR2 SMNVEV (reference sequence). This CDR3 is 14 amino acids long. CDR3 nucleotide sequence: TGTGCCAGCAGCAACATAGCGCCAACCTACGAGCAGTACTTC. Translated: CASSNIAPTYEQYF.

Written as DNA, the CDR3 is TGCGCCAGCAGCTTGGAGGGACAGAAGAATGAAAAACTGTTTTTT. Its translation is CASSLEGQKNEKLFF. This chain uses TRBV5-1 with TRBJ1-4, with TRBD1 matching 7 bases. CDR1 is SGHRS and CDR2 is YFSETQ in the germline V gene. V lost 0 bases, J lost 5 bases, and 4 bases stayed unmatched. This CDR3 has 15 residues.

V and J are TRBV12-5 and TRBJ2-2, with 8 bases identical to TRBD2. V dropped 1 base and J dropped 1; count of bases not matched to a gene: 8. The CDR3 has 18 residues. The V gene's germline CDR1 is LGHNT and CDR2 FRNRAP. CDR3 protein: CASGLARKREWNTGELFF. The DNA for the CDR3 is TGTGCTAGTGGTTTGGCCCGGAAGCGGGAGTGGAACACCGGGGAGCTGTTTTTT.

The rearrangement joins TRBV18 to TRBJ1-4; possible D gene TRBD1, 6 bases. Trimming removed 1 base from V and 7 bases from J, with 16 bases in between. The CDR3 spans 16 residues. The germline V gene encodes CDR1 KGHSH and CDR2 LQKENI. DNA of the CDR3: TGTGCCAGCTCACCACTTGACAGGTTGACAGGTGAAAAACTGTTTTTT. This gives the protein CASSPLDRLTGEKLFF.

The chain uses TRBV27 and TRBJ1-2; TRBD1 aligns across 12 bases. The germline CDR1 and CDR2 sequences are MNHEY and SMNVEV (reference sequence). This CDR3 comprises 17 residues. After removal of 7 bases from V and 7 bases from J, the junction contained 16 bases not matched to a gene. CDR3 sequence: CASTPMGQGARLLGYTF. The CDR3 nucleotides are TGTGCCAGCACCCCAATGGGACAGGGGGCGCGACTTCTTGGCTACACCTTC.

V is TRBV7-3 and J is TRBJ2-1; 9 bases are a match to TRBD2. V dropped 1 base and J dropped 5; count of bases not matched to a gene: 6. The CDR3 spans 16 residues. Germline CDR1 reads SGHTA; CDR2 reads FQGTGA. CDR3 coding DNA: TGTGCCAGCAGCTTAATGCTAGCGGGAAAGAACAATGAGCAGTTCTTC. Protein: CASSLMLAGKNNEQFF.

The chain has TRBV6-2 or TRBV6-3 and TRBJ2-3; TRBD1 matches at 9 bases. This CDR3 is 14 amino acids long. V lost 4 bases and J lost 10; bases outside the gene matches: 9. CDR1 is MNHEY, CDR2 SVGEGT, per germline. DNA of the CDR3: TGTGCCAGCAGTTTGGTTCGGACAGGGGTTTCGCAGTATTTT. It is translated as CASSLVRTGVSQYF.

The chain carries TRBV2 and TRBJ1-5, with a possible D match to TRBD1 (6 bases). The CDR3 is 12 amino acids. Germline V CDR1 and CDR2: SNHLY, FYNNEI. V lost 5 bases, J lost 6 bases, and 8 bases lay in between. CDR3 nucleotide sequence: TGTGCCAGCAGTCAACAGGGTCAGCCCCAGCATTTT. Residues: CASSQQGQPQHF.

V is TRBV11-2 and J is TRBJ1-1; maybe TRBD1 (5 bases). CDR1 and CDR2 from the germline V gene are SGHAT and FQNNGV. The CDR3 loop spans 14 amino acids. Trimming removed 6 bases from V and 8 bases from J, with 19 bases in between. The DNA for the CDR3 is TGTGCCAGCAGGGGTTGGCAGGGTAAACGCGAAGCTTTCTTT. As protein: CASRGWQGKREAFF.

This clone appeared once. This chain links TRBV29-1 with TRBJ1-1; 8 nucleotides agree with TRBD1. CDR3 length equals 11 residues. V shed 7 bases, J shed 5 bases, and the junction held 3 bases outside the gene matches. In germline, CDR1 is SQVTM, CDR2 ANQGSEA. This chain's CDR3 is CSGDRGTEAFF. The CDR3 DNA reads TGCAGCGGTGACAGGGGAACTGAAGCTTTCTTT.

The chain has TRBV5-1 and TRBJ2-6; the match to TRBD1 covers 9 bases. Germline CDR1 is SGHRS and CDR2 is YFSETQ. The CDR3 is 18 residues long. With V trimmed by 5 bases and J by 1 base, 10 bases remained unmatched. The CDR3 loop is CASREAGQGGSGANVLTF. CDR3 DNA: TGCGCCAGCAGGGAGGCGGGACAGGGAGGGTCTGGGGCCAACGTCCTGACTTTC.

The table lists this clone with a count of one. V is TRBV19 and J is TRBJ1-4, with 7 bases fitting TRBD1. J lost 7 bases, V lost 9 bases, and 17 bases had no gene match. This CDR3 is 16 amino acids long. Germline values: CDR1 LNHDA, CDR2 SQIVND (reference sequence). For the CDR3, the DNA is TGTGCCAGCGTTCGGGTCTCCGCGGGACAGACTGAAAAACTGTTTTTT. Protein sequence: CASVRVSAGQTEKLFF.

V usage is TRBV9 and J usage is TRBJ2-3; perhaps TRBD2 as D (5 bases). The CDR3 loop spans 14 amino acids. Germline V CDR1 and CDR2: SGDLS, YYNGEE. V lost 0 bases to trimming and J lost 5 bases, with 10 bases between them. Here the CDR3 DNA reads TGTGCCAGCAGCGTAGGACCAGAGGGAGATACGCAGTATTTT. Translating gives CASSVGPEGDTQYF.

CDR3 residues: CASSQDIGGGPGDTQYF. In DNA, the CDR3 is TGTGCCAGCAGCCAAGATATCGGGGGAGGGCCGGGAGATACGCAGTATTTT. The chain couples TRBV4-2 to TRBJ2-3; 7 bases are shared with TRBD2. V shed 0 bases, J shed 5 bases, and the junction held 11 bases outside the gene matches. The CDR3 is 17 amino acids. Germline V gives CDR1 LGHNA, CDR2 YNFKEQ.

V gene TRBV29-1 combines with J gene TRBJ1-6, with D possibly being TRBD1 (5 bases). Trimming stripped 0 bases from V and 4 bases from J, with 16 bases between. Looked up from germline, CDR1 is SQVTM and CDR2 is ANQGSEA. CDR3 length: 17 residues. For the CDR3, the DNA is TGCAGCGTTGAAGAGACAGCCGGCTTAATTTATAATTCACCCCTCCACTTT. This encodes CSVEETAGLIYNSPLHF.